This entry lists 6 T cell receptor beta chains sequenced from one sample in a study of cytomegalovirus exposure and HLA in healthy donors. PCR amplification relied on 60 Vbeta primers (plus 13 Jbeta primers). Sequencing was performed with immunoSEQ multiplex PCR; in TCRdb, only in-frame clones are kept and a portion is missing. The sample consists of 150,000 to 200,000 clones, roughly 13% of them appearing once. The sequenced sample was PBMCs. The source of these receptors is a man aged 50-59 years in good health and CMV-seropositive.

This CDR3 reads CASSSQGASYEQYF. The DNA for the CDR3 is TGTGCCAGCAGCTCCCAGGGGGCCAGCTACGAGCAGTACTTC. The chain combines TRBV11-2 with TRBJ2-7; 8 positions agree with TRBD1. V trimming: 4 bases; J trimming: 3 bases; junction bases outside the gene matches: 5. The CDR3 runs to 14 residues. Germline CDR1 SGHAT, CDR2 FQNNGV.

The rearrangement links TRBV4-3 to TRBJ2-5; 11 nucleotides match TRBD1. CDR1 LGHNA and CDR2 YSLEER come from the germline V gene. The ends lost 1 base at V and 4 bases at J; junction bases unmatched: 8. CDR3 size: 17 residues. CDR3 bases: TGCGCCAGCAGCCAAGCCCCCGGGACAGGGGGTTTAGAGACCCAGTACTTC. Encoded protein: CASSQAPGTGGLETQYF.

The rearrangement uses TRBV7-2 and TRBJ1-2; D unclear. The V end lost 2 bases, the J end lost 4 bases, and 14 bases lay between the germline ends. Per germline, CDR1 SGHTA and CDR2 FQGNSA. The length of the CDR3 is 15 residues. In DNA form, the CDR3 reads TGTGCCAGCAGCTTAAGTTGGTTGGAGGGCTATGGCTACACCTTC. Translating gives CASSLSWLEGYGYTF.

This chain links TRBV15 with TRBJ1-4, with D possibly being TRBD1 (6 bases). V dropped 1 base and J dropped 7 bases, with 10 bases sitting between them. This CDR3 has 14 residues. Germline V gene lookup returns CDR1 LNHNV and CDR2 YYDKDF (reference sequence). The CDR3 DNA sequence: TGTGCCACCAGCAGAGGGGGGCGTACTGAAAAACTGTTTTTT. Translated, it gives CATSRGGRTEKLFF.

This clone was seen a handful of times. The chain is built from TRBV7-2 and TRBJ2-7; TRBD2 aligns across 15 bases. V dropped 5 bases and J dropped 7; count of bases not matched to a gene: 9. The CDR3 is 16 amino acids. Germline V lookup: CDR1 SGHTA, CDR2 FQGNSA. CDR3 sequence reads: CASSALGTSGGSEQYF. DNA for the CDR3: TGTGCCAGCAGCGCCTTAGGGACTAGCGGGGGGAGTGAGCAGTACTTC.

The gene calls are TRBV10-3 and TRBJ1-2; the match to TRBD1 covers 7 bases. The CDR3 sequence is 16 residues long. J was trimmed by 1 base and V by 3 bases; bases with no gene match: 8. Germline CDR1 is ENHRY and CDR2 is SYGVKD. CDR3 sequence (DNA): TGTGCCATCAGTGATACGACAGGGCTTGTTAACTATGGCTACACCTTC. Translating it yields CAISDTTGLVNYGYTF.